This TCR beta chain was identified in a study of identifying expanded T cells in peripheral blood. V was cut by 1 base and J by 0 bases, with 4 bases left in between. The CDR3 loop spans 14 amino acids. CDR1 and CDR2 from the germline V gene are MDHEN and SYDVKM. Sequencing was performed with immunoSEQ multiplex PCR; in TCRdb, only in-frame clones are kept and a portion is missing. Of about 100,000 clones detected, about 87% appear once; the ten largest clones hold 13% to 15%. Collection occurred without any documented infections or immune events in donors. Study findings and constraints: Clone count variance between roughly 2-week samples rose with total template count. Roughly 1.1 clones differed between technical replicates, versus approximately 17 and 20 over time.

With regard to this clone: The antigen is undetermined.

Material: blood. The rearrangement joins TRBV28 to TRBJ1-5; the D is unclear. This TCR came from a person aged 18-69 years in good health. DNA for the CDR3: TGTGCCAGCAGTTTATTATATAGCAATCAGCCCCAGCATTTT. Its translation: CASSLLYSNQPQHF.